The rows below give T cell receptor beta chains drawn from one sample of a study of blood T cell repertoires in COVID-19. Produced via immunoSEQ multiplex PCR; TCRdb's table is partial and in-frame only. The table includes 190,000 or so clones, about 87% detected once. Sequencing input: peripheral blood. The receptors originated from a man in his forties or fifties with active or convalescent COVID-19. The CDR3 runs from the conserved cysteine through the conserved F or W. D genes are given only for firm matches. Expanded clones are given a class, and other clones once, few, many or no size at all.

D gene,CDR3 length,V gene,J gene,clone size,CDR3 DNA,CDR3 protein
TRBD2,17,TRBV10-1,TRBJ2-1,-,TGCGCCAGCAGTGAGACCCTCCTAGCGGGGGGGTACAATGAGCAGTTCTTC,CASSETLLAGGYNEQFF
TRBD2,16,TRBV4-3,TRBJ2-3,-,TGCGCCAGCAGCCCTATAGCGGGCGGGGTGCCAGATACGCAGTATTTT,CASSPIAGGVPDTQYF
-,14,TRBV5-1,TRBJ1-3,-,TGCGCCAGCAGCCCTCTCGGGTTTGGAAACACCATATATTTT,CASSPLGFGNTIYF
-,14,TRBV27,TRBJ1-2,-,TGTGCCAGCAGTTTATCGAGACAGAACTATGGCTACACCTTC,CASSLSRQNYGYTF
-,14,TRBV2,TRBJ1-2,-,TGTGCCAGCAGTGCAGGGGCTGAAGACTATGGCTACACCTTC,CASSAGAEDYGYTF
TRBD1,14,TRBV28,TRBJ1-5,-,TGTGCCAGCAAGGCCCCCGACAGGGGTAGGCCCCAGCATTTT,CASKAPDRGRPQHF
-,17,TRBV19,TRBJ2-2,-,TGTGCCAGTAGTATATTTAGGGGGTCCTTGAACACCGGGGAGCTGTTTTTT,CASSIFRGSLNTGELFF
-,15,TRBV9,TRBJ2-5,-,TGTGCCAGCAGCCTGGGGGGGGGCCCCGGAGGGTCCCAGTACTTC,CASSLGGGPGGSQYF
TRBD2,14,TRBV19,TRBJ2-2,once,TGTGCCAGTAGGACAGCCGGGGGGACCGGGGAGCTGTTTTTT,CASRTAGGTGELFF
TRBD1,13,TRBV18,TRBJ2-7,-,TGTGCCAGCTCACCACGGACAGGGGACGAGCAGTACTTC,CASSPRTGDEQYF
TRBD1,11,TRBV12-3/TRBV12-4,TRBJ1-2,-,TGTGCCAGCAACTACAGGGGTGGCTACACCTTC,CASNYRGGYTF
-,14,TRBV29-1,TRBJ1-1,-,TGCAGCGTTGTTTCGACCAGGGGAGACACTGAAGCTTTCTTT,CSVVSTRGDTEAFF
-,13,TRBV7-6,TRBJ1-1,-,TGTGCCAGCAGCCCCCAGGGGAACACTGAAGCTTTCTTT,CASSPQGNTEAFF
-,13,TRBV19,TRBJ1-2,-,TGTGCCAGTAGCGCTTCAGGGGCCTATGGCTACACCTTC,CASSASGAYGYTF
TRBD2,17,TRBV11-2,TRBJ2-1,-,TGTGCCAGCAGCGCCCCCGGACTAGCGGGGATTACGGATGAGCAGTTCTTC,CASSAPGLAGITDEQFF
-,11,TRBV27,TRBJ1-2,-,TGTGCCAGCAGTGAGGGAGAAGGCTACACCTTC,CASSEGEGYTF
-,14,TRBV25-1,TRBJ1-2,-,TGTGCCAGCAGTGATCGGTACCTCAACTATGGCTACACCTTC,CASSDRYLNYGYTF
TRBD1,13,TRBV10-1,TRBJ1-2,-,TGCGCCAGCGGTAGGACAGGAGTCTATGGCTACACCTTC,CASGRTGVYGYTF
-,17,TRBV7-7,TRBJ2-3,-,TGTGCTAGCAGCTTAGGAGTAGGGGATTCTAGCACAGATACGCAGTATTTT,CASSLGVGDSSTDTQYF
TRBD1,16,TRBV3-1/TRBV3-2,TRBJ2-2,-,TGTGCCAGCAGCCAAGGGGGACAGGGGGCCTCCGGGGAGCTGTTTTTT,CASSQGGQGASGELFF
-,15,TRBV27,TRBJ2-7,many,TGTGCCAGTAAGGCCCGGGACACTGAATCCTACGAGCAGTACTTC,CASKARDTESYEQYF
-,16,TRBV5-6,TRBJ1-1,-,TGTGCCAGCAGCTTAGACGGACAGTTCGTAAACACTGAAGCTTTCTTT,CASSLDGQFVNTEAFF
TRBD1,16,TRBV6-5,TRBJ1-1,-,TGTGCCAGCAGTTCGGGACAGGGATCCGGGGGCACTGAAGCTTTCTTT,CASSSGQGSGGTEAFF
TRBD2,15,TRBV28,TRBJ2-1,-,TGTGCCACGACGGGAGGGTTTGGCTCCTACAATGAGCAGTTCTTC,CATTGGFGSYNEQFF
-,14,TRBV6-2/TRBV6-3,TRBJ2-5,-,TGTGCCAGCAGTCGAACTGTCCCGCAAGAGACCCAGTACTTC,CASSRTVPQETQYF
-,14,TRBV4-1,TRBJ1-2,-,TGCGCCAGCAGCCATATTCCCGGGACTAAGGGCTACACCTTC,CASSHIPGTKGYTF
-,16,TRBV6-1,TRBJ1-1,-,TGTGCCAGCAGTGAAGCCACGGACAGAATGAACACTGAAGCTTTCTTT,CASSEATDRMNTEAFF
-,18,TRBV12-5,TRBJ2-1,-,TGTGCTAGTAGAATGCGGGATAGGGGCTCCCCACGGTACAATGAGCAGTTCTTC,CASRMRDRGSPRYNEQFF
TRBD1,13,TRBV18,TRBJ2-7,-,TGTGCCAGCTCACCAGGGACAGCATACGAGCAGTACTTC,CASSPGTAYEQYF
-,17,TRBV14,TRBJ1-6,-,TGTGCCAGCAGCCGCGCGGACATTTGGCCCTATAATTCACCCCTCCACTTT,CASSRADIWPYNSPLHF
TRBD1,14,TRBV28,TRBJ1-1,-,TGTGCCAGCAGGAGTACAGGGGTGGGAACTGAAGCTTTCTTT,CASRSTGVGTEAFF
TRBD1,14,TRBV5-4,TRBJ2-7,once,TGTGCCAGCAGCTTGTCGCAGGGGGCAGAAGAGCAGTACTTC,CASSLSQGAEEQYF